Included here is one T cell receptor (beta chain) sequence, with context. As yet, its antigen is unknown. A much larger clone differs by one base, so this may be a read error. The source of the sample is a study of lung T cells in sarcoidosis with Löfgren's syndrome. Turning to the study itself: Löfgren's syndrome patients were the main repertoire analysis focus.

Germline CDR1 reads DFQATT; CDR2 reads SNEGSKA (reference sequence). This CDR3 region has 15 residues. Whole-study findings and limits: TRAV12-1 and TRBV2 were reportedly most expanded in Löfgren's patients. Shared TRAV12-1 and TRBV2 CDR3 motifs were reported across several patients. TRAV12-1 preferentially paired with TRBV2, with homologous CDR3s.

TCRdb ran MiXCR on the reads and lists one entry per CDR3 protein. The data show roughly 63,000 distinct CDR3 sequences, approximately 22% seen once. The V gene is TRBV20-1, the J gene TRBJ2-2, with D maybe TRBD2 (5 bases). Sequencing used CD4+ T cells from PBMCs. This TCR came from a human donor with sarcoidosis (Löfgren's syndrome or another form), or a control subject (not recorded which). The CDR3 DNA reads TGCGGTGCTAGAGAGCGGAGAGCGAACACCGGGGAGCTGTTTTTT. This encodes CGARERRANTGELFF.